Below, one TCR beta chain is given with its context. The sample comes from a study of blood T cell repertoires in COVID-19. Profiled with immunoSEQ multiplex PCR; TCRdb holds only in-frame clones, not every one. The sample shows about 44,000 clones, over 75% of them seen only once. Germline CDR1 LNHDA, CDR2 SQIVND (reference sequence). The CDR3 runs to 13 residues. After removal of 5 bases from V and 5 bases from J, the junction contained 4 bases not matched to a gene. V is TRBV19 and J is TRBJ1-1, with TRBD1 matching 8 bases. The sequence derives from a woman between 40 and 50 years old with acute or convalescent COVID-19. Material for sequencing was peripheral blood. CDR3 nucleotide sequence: TGTGCCAGTAGTCTCACAGGGGGAACTGAAGCTTTCTTT. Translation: CASSLTGGTEAFF.